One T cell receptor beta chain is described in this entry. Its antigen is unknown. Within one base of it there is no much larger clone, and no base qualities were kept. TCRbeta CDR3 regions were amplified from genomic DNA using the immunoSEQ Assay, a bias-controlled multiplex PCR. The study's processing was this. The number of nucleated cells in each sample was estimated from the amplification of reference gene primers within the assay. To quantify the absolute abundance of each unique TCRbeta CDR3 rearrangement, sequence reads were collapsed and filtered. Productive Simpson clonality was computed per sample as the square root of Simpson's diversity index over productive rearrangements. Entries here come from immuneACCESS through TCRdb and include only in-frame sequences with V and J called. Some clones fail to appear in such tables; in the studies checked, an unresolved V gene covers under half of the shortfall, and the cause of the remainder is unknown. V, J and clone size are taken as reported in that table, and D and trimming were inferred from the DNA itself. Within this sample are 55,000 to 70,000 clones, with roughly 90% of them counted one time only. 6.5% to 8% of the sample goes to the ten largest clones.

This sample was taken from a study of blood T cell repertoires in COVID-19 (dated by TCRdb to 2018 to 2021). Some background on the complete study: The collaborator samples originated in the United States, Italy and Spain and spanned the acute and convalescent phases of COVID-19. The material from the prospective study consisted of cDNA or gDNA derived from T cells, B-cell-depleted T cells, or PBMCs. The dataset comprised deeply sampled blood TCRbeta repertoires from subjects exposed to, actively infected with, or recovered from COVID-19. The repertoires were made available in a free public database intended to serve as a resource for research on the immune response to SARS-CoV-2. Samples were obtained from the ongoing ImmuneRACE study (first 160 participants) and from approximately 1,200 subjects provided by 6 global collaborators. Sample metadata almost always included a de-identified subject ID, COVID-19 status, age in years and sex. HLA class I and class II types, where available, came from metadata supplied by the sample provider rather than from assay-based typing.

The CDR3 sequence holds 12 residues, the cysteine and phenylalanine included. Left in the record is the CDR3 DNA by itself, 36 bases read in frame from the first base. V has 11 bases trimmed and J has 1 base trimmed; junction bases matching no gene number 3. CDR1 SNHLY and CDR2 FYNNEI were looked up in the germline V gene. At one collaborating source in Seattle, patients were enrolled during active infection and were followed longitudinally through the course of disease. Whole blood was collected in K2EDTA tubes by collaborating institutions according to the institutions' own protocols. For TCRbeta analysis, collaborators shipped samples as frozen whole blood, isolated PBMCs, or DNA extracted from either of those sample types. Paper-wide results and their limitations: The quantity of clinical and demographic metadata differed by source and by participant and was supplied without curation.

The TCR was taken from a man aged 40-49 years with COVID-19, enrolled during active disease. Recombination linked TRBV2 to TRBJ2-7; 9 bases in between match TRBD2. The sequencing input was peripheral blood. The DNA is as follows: TGTGCCGCGGGGGGGTGGTCCTACGAGCAGTACTTC. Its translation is CAAGGWSYEQYF.